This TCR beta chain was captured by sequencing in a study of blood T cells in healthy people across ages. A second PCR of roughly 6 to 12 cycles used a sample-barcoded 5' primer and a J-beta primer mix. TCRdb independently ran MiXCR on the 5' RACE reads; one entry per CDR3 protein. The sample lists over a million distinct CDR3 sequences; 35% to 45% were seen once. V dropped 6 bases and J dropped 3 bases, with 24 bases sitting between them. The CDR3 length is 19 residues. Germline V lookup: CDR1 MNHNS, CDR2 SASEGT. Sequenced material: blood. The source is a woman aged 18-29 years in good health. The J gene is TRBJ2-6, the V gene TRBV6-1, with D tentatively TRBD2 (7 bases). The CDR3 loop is CASSPRGGGLLIGANVLTF. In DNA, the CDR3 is TGTGCCAGCAGCCCACGAGGGGGGGGATTACTCATTGGGGCCAACGTCCTGACTTTC.